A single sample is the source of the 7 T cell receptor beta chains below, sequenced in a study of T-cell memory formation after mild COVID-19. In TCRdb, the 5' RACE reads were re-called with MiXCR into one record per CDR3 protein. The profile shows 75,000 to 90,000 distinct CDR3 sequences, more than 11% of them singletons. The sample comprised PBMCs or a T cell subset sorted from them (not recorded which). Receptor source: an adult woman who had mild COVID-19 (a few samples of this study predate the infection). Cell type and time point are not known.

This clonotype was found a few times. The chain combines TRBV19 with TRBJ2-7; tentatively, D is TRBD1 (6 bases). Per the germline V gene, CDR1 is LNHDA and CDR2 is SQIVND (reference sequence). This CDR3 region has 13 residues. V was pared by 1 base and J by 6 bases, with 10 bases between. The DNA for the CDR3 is TGTGCCAGTAGTATAGGACCCAGGGGCGAGCAGTACTTC. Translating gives CASSIGPRGEQYF.

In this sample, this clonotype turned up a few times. CDR3 coding DNA: TGTGCCAGCAGTCCCGGGACAGGCACCGTGGATACGCAGTATTTT. As protein: CASSPGTGTVDTQYF. The chain recombines TRBV12-3 or TRBV12-4 with TRBJ2-3; 8 bases fit TRBD1. The ends lost 5 bases at V and 6 bases at J; junction bases unmatched: 10. This CDR3 is built from 15 residues.

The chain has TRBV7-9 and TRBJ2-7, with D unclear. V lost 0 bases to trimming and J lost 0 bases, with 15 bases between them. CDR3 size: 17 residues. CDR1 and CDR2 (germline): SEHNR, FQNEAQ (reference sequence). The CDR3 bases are TGTGCCAGCAGCTTAGCATCGGCCGGCTTCAGCTCCTACGAGCAGTACTTC. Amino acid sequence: CASSLASAGFSSYEQYF.

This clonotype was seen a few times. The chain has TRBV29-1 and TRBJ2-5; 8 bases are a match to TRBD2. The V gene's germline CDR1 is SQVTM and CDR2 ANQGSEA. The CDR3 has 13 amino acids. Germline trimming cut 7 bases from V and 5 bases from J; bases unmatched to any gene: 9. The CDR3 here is CSAHSGGPETQYF. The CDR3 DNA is TGCAGCGCCCACTCGGGGGGGCCGGAGACCCAGTACTTC. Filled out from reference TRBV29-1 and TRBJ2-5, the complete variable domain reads SAVISQKPSRDICQRGTSLTIQCQVDSQVTMMFWYRQQPGQSLTLIATANQGSEATYESGFVIDKFPISRPNLTFSTLTVSNMSPEDSSIYLCSAHSGGPETQYFGPGTRLLVL.

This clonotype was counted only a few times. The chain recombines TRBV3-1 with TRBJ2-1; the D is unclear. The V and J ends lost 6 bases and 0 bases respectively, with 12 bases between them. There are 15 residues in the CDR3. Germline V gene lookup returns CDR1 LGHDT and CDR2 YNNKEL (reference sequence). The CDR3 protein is CASSLSHNSYNEQFF. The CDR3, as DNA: TGTGCCAGCAGTCTCTCACATAACTCCTACAATGAGCAGTTCTTC.

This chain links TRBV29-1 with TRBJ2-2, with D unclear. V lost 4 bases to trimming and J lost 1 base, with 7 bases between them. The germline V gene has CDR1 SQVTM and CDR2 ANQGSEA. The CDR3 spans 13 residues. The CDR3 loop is CSVVKGNTGELFF. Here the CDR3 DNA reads TGCAGCGTTGTTAAGGGGAACACCGGGGAGCTGTTTTTT.

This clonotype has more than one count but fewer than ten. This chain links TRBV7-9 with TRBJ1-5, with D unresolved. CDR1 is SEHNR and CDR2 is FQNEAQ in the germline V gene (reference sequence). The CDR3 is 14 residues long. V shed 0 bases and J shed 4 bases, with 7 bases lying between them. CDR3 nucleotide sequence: TGTGCCAGCAGCTTAGCCGAGACTAATCAGCCCCAGCATTTT. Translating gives CASSLAETNQPQHF.